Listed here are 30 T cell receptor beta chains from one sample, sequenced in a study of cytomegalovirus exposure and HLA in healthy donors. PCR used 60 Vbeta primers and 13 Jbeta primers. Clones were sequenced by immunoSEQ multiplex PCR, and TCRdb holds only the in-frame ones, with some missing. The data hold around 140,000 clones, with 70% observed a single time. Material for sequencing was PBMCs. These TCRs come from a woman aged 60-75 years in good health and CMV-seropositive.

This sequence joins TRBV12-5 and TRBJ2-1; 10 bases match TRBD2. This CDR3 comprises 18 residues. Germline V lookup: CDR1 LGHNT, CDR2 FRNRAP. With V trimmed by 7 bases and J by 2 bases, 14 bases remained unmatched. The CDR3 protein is CASALGEREGPTYNEQFF. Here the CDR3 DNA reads TGTGCTAGTGCCCTCGGGGAGCGGGAGGGCCCGACCTACAATGAGCAGTTCTTC.

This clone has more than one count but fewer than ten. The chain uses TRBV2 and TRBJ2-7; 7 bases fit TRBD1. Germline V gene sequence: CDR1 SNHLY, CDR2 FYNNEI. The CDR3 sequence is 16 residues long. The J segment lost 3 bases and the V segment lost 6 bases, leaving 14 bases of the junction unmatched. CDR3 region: CASRDPVGTVIYEQYF. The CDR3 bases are TGTGCCAGCAGGGATCCCGTTGGGACAGTAATCTACGAGCAGTACTTC. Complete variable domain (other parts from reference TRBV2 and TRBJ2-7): EPEVTQTPSHQVTQMGQEVILRCVPISNHLYFYWYRQILGQKVEFLVSFYNNEISEKSEIFDDQFSVERPDGSNFTLKIRSTKLEDSAMYFCASRDPVGTVIYEQYFGPGTRLTVT.

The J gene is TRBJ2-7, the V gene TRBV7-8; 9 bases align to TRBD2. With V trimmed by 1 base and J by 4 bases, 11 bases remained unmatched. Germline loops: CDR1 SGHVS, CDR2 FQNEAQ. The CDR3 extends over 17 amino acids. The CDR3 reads CASSLVRTAGGFYEQYF. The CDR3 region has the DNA TGTGCCAGCAGCTTAGTTCGTACGGCGGGAGGGTTTTACGAGCAGTACTTC.

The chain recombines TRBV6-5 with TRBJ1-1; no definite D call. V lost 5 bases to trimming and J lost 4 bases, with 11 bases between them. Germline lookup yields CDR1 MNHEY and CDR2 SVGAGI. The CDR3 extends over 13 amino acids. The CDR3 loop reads CASSRTEGTEAFF. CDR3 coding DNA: TGTGCCAGCAGTAGGACGGAGGGCACTGAAGCTTTCTTT.

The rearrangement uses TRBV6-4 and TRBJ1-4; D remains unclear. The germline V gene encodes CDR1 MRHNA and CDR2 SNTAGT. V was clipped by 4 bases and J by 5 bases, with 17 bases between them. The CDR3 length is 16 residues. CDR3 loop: CASSVLRRFGNEKLFF. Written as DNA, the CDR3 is TGTGCCAGCAGTGTCCTTCGACGATTCGGGAATGAAAAACTGTTTTTT.

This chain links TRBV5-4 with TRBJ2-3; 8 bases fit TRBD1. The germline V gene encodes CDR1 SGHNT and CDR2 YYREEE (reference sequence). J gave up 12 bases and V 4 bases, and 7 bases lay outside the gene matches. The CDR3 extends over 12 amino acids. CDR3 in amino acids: CASSPGGQGQYF. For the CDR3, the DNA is TGTGCCAGCAGCCCAGGTGGACAGGGTCAGTATTTT. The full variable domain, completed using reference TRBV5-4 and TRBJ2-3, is ETGVTQSPTHLIKTRGQQVTLRCSSQSGHNTVSWYQQALGQGPQFIFQYYREEENGRGNFPPRFSGLQFPNYSSELNVNALELDDSALYLCASSPGGQGQYFGPGTRLTVL.

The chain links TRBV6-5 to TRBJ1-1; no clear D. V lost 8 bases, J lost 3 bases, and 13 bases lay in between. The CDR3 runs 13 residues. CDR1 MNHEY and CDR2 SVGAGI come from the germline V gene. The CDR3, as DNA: TGTGCCAGCGGGAGAAGTCCGGACACTGAAGCTTTCTTT. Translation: CASGRSPDTEAFF.

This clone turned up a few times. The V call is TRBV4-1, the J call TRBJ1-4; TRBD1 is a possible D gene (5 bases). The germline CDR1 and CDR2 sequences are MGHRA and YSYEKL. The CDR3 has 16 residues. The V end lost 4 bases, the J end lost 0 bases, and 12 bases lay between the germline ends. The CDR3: CASSLRQTATNEKLFF. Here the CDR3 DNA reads TGCGCCAGCAGCCTCAGACAGACTGCAACTAATGAAAAACTGTTTTTT.

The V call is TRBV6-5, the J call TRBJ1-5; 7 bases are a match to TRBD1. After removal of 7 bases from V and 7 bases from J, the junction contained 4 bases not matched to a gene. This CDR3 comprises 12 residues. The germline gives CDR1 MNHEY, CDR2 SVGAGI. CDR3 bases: TGTGCCAGCAACCACAGGGGACAGCCCCAGCATTTT. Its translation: CASNHRGQPQHF.

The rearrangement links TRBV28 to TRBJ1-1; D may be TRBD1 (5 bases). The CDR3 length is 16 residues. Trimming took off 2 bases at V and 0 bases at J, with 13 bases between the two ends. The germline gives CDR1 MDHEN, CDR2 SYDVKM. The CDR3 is CASSLQGIPMNTEAFF. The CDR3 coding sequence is TGTGCCAGCAGTTTACAGGGTATCCCTATGAACACTGAAGCTTTCTTT.

CDR3 DNA: TGTGCCAGCAGTTTACAATGGAGCACCGGAAACACCATATATTTT. It is translated as CASSLQWSTGNTIYF. J is TRBJ1-3 and V is TRBV28; D is undetermined. This CDR3 is built from 15 residues. From germline, CDR1 is MDHEN and CDR2 SYDVKM. V shed 2 bases and J shed 4 bases, with 12 bases lying between them.

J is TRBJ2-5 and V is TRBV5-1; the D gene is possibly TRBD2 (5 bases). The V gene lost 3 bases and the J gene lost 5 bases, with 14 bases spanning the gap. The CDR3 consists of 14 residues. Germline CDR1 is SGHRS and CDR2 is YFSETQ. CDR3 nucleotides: TGCGCCAGCAGCTCGACTACTCGTGTGGAGACCCAGTACTTC. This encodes CASSSTTRVETQYF.

CDR3: CASSRESGSSYEQYF. In DNA form, the CDR3 reads TGTGCCAGCAGTCGCGAGTCAGGAAGCTCCTACGAGCAGTACTTC. The chain couples TRBV5-4 to TRBJ2-7; D remains ambiguous. Trimming removed 5 bases at V and 0 bases at J, with 15 bases between. This CDR3 region has 15 residues. CDR1 SGHNT and CDR2 YYREEE come from the germline V gene (reference sequence).

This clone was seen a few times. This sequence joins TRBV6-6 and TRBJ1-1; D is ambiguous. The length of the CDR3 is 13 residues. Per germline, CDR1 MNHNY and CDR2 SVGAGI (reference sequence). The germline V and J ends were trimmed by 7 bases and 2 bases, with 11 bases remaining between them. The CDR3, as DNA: TGTGCCAGCAATCAACAATACAACACTGAAGCTTTCTTT. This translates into CASNQQYNTEAFF.

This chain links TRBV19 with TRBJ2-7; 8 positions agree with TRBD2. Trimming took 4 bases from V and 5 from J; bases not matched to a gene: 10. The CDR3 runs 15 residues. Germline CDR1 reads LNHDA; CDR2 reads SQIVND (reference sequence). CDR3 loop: CASSTPTAGGHEQYF. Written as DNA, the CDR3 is TGTGCCAGTAGTACGCCCACGGCGGGAGGCCACGAGCAGTACTTC.

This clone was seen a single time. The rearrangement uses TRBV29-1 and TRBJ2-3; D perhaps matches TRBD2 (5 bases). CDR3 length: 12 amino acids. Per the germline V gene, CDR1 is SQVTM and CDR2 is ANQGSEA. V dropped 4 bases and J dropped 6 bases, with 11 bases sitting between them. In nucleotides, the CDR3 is TGCAGCGTTGCCATGACGGGGGATACGCAGTATTTT. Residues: CSVAMTGDTQYF.

In DNA form, the CDR3 reads TGCGCCAGCGCCGGGACTAGCGGGGTTCGCTCCTACAATGAGCAGTTCTTC. Its translation is CASAGTSGVRSYNEQFF. The rearrangement uses TRBV4-1 and TRBJ2-1, with 13 positions matching TRBD2. The germline gives CDR1 MGHRA, CDR2 YSYEKL. Unmatched junction bases numbered 7, after V lost 8 bases and J lost 0 bases. There are 17 residues in the CDR3.

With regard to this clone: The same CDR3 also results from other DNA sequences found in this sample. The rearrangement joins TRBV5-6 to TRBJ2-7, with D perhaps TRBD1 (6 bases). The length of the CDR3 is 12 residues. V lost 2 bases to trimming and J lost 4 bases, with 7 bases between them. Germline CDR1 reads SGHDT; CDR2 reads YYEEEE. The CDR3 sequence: CASSLGGYEQYF. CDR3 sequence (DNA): TGTGCCAGCAGCTTAGGGGGATACGAGCAGTACTTC.

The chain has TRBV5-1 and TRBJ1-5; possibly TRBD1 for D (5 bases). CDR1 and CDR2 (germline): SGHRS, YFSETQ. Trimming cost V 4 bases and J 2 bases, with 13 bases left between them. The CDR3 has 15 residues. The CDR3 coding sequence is TGCGCCAGCAGCCGAGACAGTGGAGGCAATCAGCCCCAGCATTTT. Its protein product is CASSRDSGGNQPQHF.

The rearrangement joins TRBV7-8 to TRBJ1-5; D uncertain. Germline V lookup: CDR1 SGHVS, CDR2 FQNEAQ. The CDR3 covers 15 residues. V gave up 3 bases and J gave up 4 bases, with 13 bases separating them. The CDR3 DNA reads TGTGCCAGCAGCTTGAGGGAAGGGAGTAATCAGCCCCAGCATTTT. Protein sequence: CASSLREGSNQPQHF.

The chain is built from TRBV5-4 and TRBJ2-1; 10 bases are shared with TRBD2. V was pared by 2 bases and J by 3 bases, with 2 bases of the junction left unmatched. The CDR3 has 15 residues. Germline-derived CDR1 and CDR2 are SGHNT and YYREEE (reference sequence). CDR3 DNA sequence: TGTGCCAGCAGCTTACGGACTAGCGGCTACAATGAGCAGTTCTTC. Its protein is CASSLRTSGYNEQFF.

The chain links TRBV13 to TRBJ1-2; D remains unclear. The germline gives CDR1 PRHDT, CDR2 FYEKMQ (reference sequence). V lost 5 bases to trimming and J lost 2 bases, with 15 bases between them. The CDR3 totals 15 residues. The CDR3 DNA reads TGTGCCAGCAGCGTTTCCAGGATTGGGAACTATGGCTACACCTTC. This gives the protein CASSVSRIGNYGYTF.

The CDR3 region is CASSPAGDRVYGYTF. The CDR3 bases are TGTGCCAGCAGCCCGGCTGGGGACAGGGTCTATGGCTACACCTTC. The chain combines TRBV6-6 with TRBJ1-2; 9 nucleotides line up with TRBD1. The length of the CDR3 is 15 residues. The V segment lost 6 bases and the J segment 4 bases; nucleotides outside the gene matches: 9. Germline CDR1 reads MNHNY; CDR2 reads SVGAGI (reference sequence).

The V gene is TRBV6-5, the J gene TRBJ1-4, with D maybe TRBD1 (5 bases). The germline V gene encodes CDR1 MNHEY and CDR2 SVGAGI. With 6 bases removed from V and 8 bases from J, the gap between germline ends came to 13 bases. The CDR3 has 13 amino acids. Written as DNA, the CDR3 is TGTGCCAGCAGCCAGGGTCGTAAAGAAAAACTGTTTTTT. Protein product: CASSQGRKEKLFF.

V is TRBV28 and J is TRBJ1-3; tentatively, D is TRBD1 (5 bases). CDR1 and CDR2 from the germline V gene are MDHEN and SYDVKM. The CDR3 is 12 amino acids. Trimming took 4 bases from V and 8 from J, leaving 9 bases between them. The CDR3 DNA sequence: TGTGCCAGCAGTTCCCAGGGATACACCATATATTTT. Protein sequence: CASSSQGYTIYF.

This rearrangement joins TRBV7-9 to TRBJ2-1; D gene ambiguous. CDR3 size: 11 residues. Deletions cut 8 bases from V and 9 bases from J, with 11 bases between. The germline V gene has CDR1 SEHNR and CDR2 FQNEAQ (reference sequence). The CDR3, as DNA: TGTGCCAGCCTTGGGCCGGCTGAGCAGTTCTTC. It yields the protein CASLGPAEQFF.

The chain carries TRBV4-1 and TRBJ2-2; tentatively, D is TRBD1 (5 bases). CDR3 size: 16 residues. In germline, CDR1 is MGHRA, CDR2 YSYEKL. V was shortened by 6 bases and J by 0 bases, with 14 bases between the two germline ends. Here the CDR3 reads CASRVDIVSNTGELFF. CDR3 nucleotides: TGCGCCAGCAGGGTGGACATCGTCTCGAACACCGGGGAGCTGTTTTTT.

This chain's CDR3 is CASSVGEGGWDTEAFF. The CDR3 bases are TGTGCCAGCAGCGTAGGCGAAGGGGGCTGGGACACTGAAGCTTTCTTT. This chain connects TRBV9 to TRBJ1-1; 7 positions agree with TRBD1. The CDR3 spans 16 residues. The junction had 8 bases not matched to a gene; V was cut back by 0 bases and J by 3 bases. Germline-derived CDR1 and CDR2 are SGDLS and YYNGEE.

The CDR3 region has the DNA TGTGCCAGCAGTCAACGGACAGGTGCCTACGAGCAGTACTTC. It is translated as CASSQRTGAYEQYF. V usage is TRBV6-1 and J usage is TRBJ2-7; 7 bases align to TRBD1. The V segment lost 5 bases and the J segment 2 bases; nucleotides outside the gene matches: 6. Germline assignment: CDR1 MNHNS and CDR2 SASEGT. This CDR3 is 14 amino acids long.

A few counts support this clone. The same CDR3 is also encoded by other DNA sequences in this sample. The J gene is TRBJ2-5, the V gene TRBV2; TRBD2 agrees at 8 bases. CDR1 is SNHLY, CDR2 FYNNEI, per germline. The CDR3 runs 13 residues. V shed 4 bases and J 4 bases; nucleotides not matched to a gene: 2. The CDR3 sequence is CASSAGLGETQYF. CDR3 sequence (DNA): TGTGCCAGCAGTGCGGGACTAGGAGAGACCCAGTACTTC.